The text below deals with one T cell receptor (beta chain). This clonotype showed up many times. There is no known antigen for this receptor. No quality values exist for individual bases; no much larger clone is one base distant. Taken from cysteine to phenylalanine, the CDR3 has 15 residues. This entry keeps only the CDR3 DNA: 45 bases, framed from base 1. The V end loses 1 base and the J end loses 6 bases, and a stretch of 16 bases separates them. In the germline V gene, CDR1 corresponds to SGHVS and CDR2 to FNYEAQ. This sample was taken from a study of Graves' ophthalmopathy and Graves' hyperthyroidism (dated by TCRdb to 2017 to 2018). Study-wide context: A patient counted as having stable hyperthyroidism if there was no progression to ophthalmopathy within 18 months of follow-up. The study used signatures of the TCR beta repertoire to tell Graves' ophthalmopathy apart from Graves' hyperthyroidism and to predict which patients would progress to ophthalmopathy. In total, some 130 blood samples were TCR-sequenced: 40 to 45 ophthalmopathy, about 75 hyperthyroidism and approximately 17 hyperthyroidism-to-ophthalmopathy patients. To explore V-J signatures that distinguish ophthalmopathy from hyperthyroidism, a discovery set of about a hundred patients was enrolled, made up of 40 to 45 with ophthalmopathy and 57 with stable hyperthyroidism. An independent validation cohort was composed of fewer than 20 hyperthyroidism patients and over 15 patients who later progressed from hyperthyroidism to ophthalmopathy. In about 6 hyperthyroidism patients, the T-cell repertoire of thyroid tissue was compared with the T-cell repertoire of blood. Once sampling was done, hyperthyroidism patients were given methimazole at a starting dose of 30 mg daily, while ophthalmopathy patients were given high-dose intravenous methylprednisolone. The full study reports these points: Ophthalmopathy was separated from stable hyperthyroidism by the 13-signature model with roughly 87% sensitivity and less than 82% specificity in cross-validation and with 80%/75% in the test set. In validation, the model predicted ophthalmopathy progression with less than 71% sensitivity and around 72% specificity; some 13 predicted patients were CT-confirmed with GO in a median of approximately 6.5 months. Sample size was not statistically predetermined, and group allocation was not concealed from the investigators. Among expanded thyroid clonotypes with frequency above 0.001, most also showed up in blood, which suggests that blood repertoires may reflect the thyroid immune response.

For repertoire sequencing, the TCR beta CDR3 regions were amplified from RNA transcripts. The first round of RT-PCR was done with HTBI primers and the Qiagen OneStep RT-PCR kit, and was followed by a second round of multiplex PCR, then size selection and purification. Sequencing of the libraries was carried out on an Illumina HiSeq2000 in paired-end mode with 100 bp reads. The authors' pipeline ran thus. SOAPnuke was used for read processing, and reads with adapters, uncalled bases, a mean Phred below 15, or no exact constant-primer or identifier match were discarded. High-quality paired reads were merged with COPE v1.2.5. Each unique nucleotide sequence was treated as a clonotype, and MiTCR v1.1 was used to align the clonotypes to the IMGT TRB V, D and J references. The analysis was limited to V-J combinations with a frequency above 0.0001, which together covered approximately 99% of repertoires. A TCR clonal expansion and chaos score per V-J combination was defined as the ratio of F50 clonal expansion to chaos observed in the TCRdist matrix. Features were reduced by Welch's t-statistics and random forest to around 14 V-J combinations, which fed a naive Bayes classifier. The similarity between thyroid and blood repertoires was quantified using the Morisita-Horn index. The public reads were quality trimmed at Q25 with fastp and then assembled into clones with MiXCR by TCRdb, keeping productive beta chains. Rows are unified per CDR3 protein, each entry keeping the most common DNA and genes. The V and J calls and clone size come from TCRdb's table, not from the authors' own analysis. The sample data list around 1,000,000 distinct CDR3 sequences, and about 40% of these were observed just once. The ten biggest clones cover around 10% of the sample.

The hyperthyroidism patients were 18 to 65 years old and newly diagnosed, with a disease duration of less than 2 months. Patients with other autoimmune diseases, uncontrolled infections, pregnancy or lactation were excluded from the study. Clinical symptoms, serum thyroxine, TRAb, thyroid ultrasound and orbital computed tomography were used for diagnosis. Total RNA was extracted with Trizol reagent and quality-checked on an Agilent 2100 Bioanalyzer. The sequence links TRBV7-6 to TRBJ2-7; TRBD1 is possibly the D segment (7 matching bases). This TCR derives from an adult man with Graves' hyperthyroidism. The sequenced sample was peripheral blood or thyroid tissue (not recorded which). The CDR3 protein is CASSLGAQGRGEQYF. The nucleotide sequence is given as TGTGCCAGCAGCTTAGGAGCACAGGGGCGGGGCGAGCAGTACTTC.